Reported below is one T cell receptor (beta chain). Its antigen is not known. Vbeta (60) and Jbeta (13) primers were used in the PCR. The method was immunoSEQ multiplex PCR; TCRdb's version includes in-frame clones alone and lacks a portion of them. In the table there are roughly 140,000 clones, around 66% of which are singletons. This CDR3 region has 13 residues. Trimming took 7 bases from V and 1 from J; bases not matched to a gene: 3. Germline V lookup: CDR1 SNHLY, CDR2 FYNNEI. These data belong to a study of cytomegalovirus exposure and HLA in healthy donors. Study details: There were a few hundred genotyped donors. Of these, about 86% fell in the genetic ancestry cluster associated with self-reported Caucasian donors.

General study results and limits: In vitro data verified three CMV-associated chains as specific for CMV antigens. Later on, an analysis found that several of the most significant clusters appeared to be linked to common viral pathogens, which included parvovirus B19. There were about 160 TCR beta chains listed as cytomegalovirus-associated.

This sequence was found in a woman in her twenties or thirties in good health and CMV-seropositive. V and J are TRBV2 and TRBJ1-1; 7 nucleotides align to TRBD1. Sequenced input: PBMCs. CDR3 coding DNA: TGTGCCAGCACCCGACAGGGGAACACTGAAGCTTTCTTT. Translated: CASTRQGNTEAFF.